Below are 32 T cell receptor beta chains sequenced from a single sample in a study of patients and donors after allogeneic stem cell transplantation. Each CDR3 protein gets one entry after TCRdb re-called the RT-PCR reads with MiXCR. The table has 200,000 to 250,000 distinct CDR3 sequences, 11% to 15% seen once. Sequencing input: blood, either unsorted or a sorted T cell fraction (not recorded which). The receptors were sampled from a human donor who was either an allogeneic HSCT recipient or a stem cell or donor lymphocyte infusion donor (not recorded which). It is not recorded whose cells these are; they may come from a transplant donor.

This clonotype has ten or more counts. The chain has TRBV3-1 and TRBJ2-2, with 7 positions matching TRBD2. Germline V lookup: CDR1 LGHDT, CDR2 YNNKEL (reference sequence). Germline trimming cut 0 bases from V and 6 bases from J; bases unmatched to any gene: 7. The CDR3 length is 16 residues. The CDR3 here is CASSQDSFSGAGELFF. The DNA for the CDR3 is TGTGCCAGCAGCCAAGACTCCTTCAGCGGGGCCGGGGAGCTGTTTTTT.

This clonotype was seen only a few times. The rearrangement uses TRBV11-2 and TRBJ2-2; 9 bases align to TRBD2. The CDR3 extends over 16 amino acids. Germline CDR1 and CDR2: SGHAT and FQNNGV. Trimming cost V 5 bases and J 2 bases; bases outside gene matches: 6. The CDR3 loop reads CASSHGGGVNTGELFF. In DNA form, the CDR3 reads TGTGCCAGCAGCCACGGCGGGGGGGTAAACACCGGGGAGCTGTTTTTT.

This clonotype was picked up a small number of times. The V gene is TRBV5-5, the J gene TRBJ1-2; D is perhaps TRBD1 (6 bases). The germline V and J ends were trimmed by 5 bases and 8 bases, with 13 bases remaining between them. The CDR3 has 12 amino acids. The germline gives CDR1 SGHKS, CDR2 YYEKEE (reference sequence). The CDR3 nucleotides are TGTGCCAGCAGTGGAACAGGGAGGGGCTACACCTTC. As protein: CASSGTGRGYTF.

This clonotype was counted at least ten times. The genes are TRBV11-2 and TRBJ2-1, with TRBD2 matching over 9 bases. Per the germline V gene, CDR1 is SGHAT and CDR2 is FQNNGV. The CDR3 is 15 residues long. With 5 bases clipped from V and 4 bases from J, the junction kept 6 bases outside the gene matches. CDR3 amino acids: CASSPGTSRYNEQFF. CDR3 coding DNA: TGTGCCAGCAGCCCCGGGACTAGCAGATACAATGAGCAGTTCTTC.

V gene TRBV24-1 combines with J gene TRBJ1-1; weak D call: TRBD1 (5 bases). V was trimmed by 7 bases and J by 1 base, leaving 9 bases between them. The CDR3 has 13 residues. Per the germline V gene, CDR1 is KGHDR and CDR2 is SFDVKD. CDR3 sequence reads: CATREDTNTEAFF. In DNA, the CDR3 is TGTGCCACCAGGGAGGACACGAACACTGAAGCTTTCTTT.

The V and J genes are TRBV19 and TRBJ1-6; the D gene is possibly TRBD1 (6 bases). CDR3 length: 17 residues. Germline V lookup: CDR1 LNHDA, CDR2 SQIVND (reference sequence). Trimming shortened V by 1 base and J by 9 bases, and 19 bases separated the two germline ends. The CDR3 region is CASSIGPDTGSSSPLHF. CDR3 sequence (DNA): TGTGCCAGTAGTATAGGACCTGACACAGGGTCGAGTTCACCCCTCCACTTT.

This clonotype was observed a few times. The chain uses TRBV2 and TRBJ1-3; the match to TRBD1 covers 9 bases. The germline gives CDR1 SNHLY, CDR2 FYNNEI. Germline trimming cut 7 bases from V and 3 bases from J; bases unmatched to any gene: 7. The CDR3 extends over 15 amino acids. This chain's CDR3 is CASTLDRGYGNTIYF. The DNA of the CDR3 is TGTGCCAGCACCCTTGACAGGGGGTATGGAAACACCATATATTTT.

This clonotype came up many times. CDR3 loop: CASSVDVRNYGYTF. For the CDR3, the DNA is TGTGCCAGCAGCGTAGACGTCAGAAACTATGGCTACACCTTC. The rearrangement joins TRBV9 to TRBJ1-2; D gene uncertain. This CDR3 has 14 residues. The V end was cut by 0 bases, the J end by 2 bases, with 8 bases between. Germline-derived CDR1 and CDR2 are SGDLS and YYNGEE.

This clonotype has just a few counts. The rearrangement uses TRBV7-2 and TRBJ1-5; TRBD1 might be the D (5 bases). V lost 3 bases to trimming and J lost 4 bases, with 16 bases between them. From germline, CDR1 is SGHTA and CDR2 FQGNSA. The CDR3 spans 16 residues. DNA for the CDR3: TGTGCCAGCAGCTTGCATGGGGCAGGCAATAATCAGCCCCAGCATTTT. It codes for CASSLHGAGNNQPQHF. The full variable domain, with the rest looked up from reference TRBV7-2 and TRBJ1-5, is GAGVSQSPSNKVTEKGKDVELRCDPISGHTALYWYRQSLGQGLEFLIYFQGNSAPDKSGLPSDRFSAERTGGSVSTLTIQRTQQEDSAVYLCASSLHGAGNNQPQHFGDGTRLSIL.

The V call is TRBV5-6, the J call TRBJ1-5; D gene unclear. The CDR3 totals 12 residues. The germline gives CDR1 SGHDT, CDR2 YYEEEE. V lost 2 bases, J lost 7 bases, and 7 bases lay in between. CDR3 in amino acids: CASSFGWQPQHF. The CDR3 DNA follows: TGTGCCAGCAGCTTCGGTTGGCAGCCCCAGCATTTT.

The chain carries TRBV6-5 and TRBJ1-2; a weak D match, TRBD1 (5 bases). V lost 2 bases and J 6 bases, leaving 16 bases between the germline ends. The CDR3 has 15 residues. Germline loops: CDR1 MNHEY, CDR2 SVGAGI. Written as DNA, the CDR3 is TGTGCCAGCAGTTACGGCGATGCAGGGTTCGATGGCTACACCTTC. It yields the protein CASSYGDAGFDGYTF.

The chain has TRBV20-1 and TRBJ1-5; D is unclear. The CDR3 spans 12 residues. Trimming cost V 0 bases and J 9 bases, with 9 bases left between them. The germline CDR1 and CDR2 sequences are DFQATT and SNEGSKA (reference sequence). The CDR3 region has the DNA TGCAGTGCTAGAGATGGCCCGGGGCCCCAGCATTTT. Its translation is CSARDGPGPQHF.

V is TRBV7-8 and J is TRBJ1-1; maybe TRBD1 (5 bases). Germline lookup yields CDR1 SGHVS and CDR2 FQNEAQ. The CDR3 sequence is 15 residues long. V dropped 1 base and J dropped 3 bases, with 12 bases sitting between them. The CDR3 is CASSLVVGTYTEAFF. The CDR3, as DNA: TGTGCCAGCAGCTTAGTTGTGGGGACCTACACTGAAGCTTTCTTT.

This clonotype appeared a few times. The chain recombines TRBV10-3 with TRBJ2-1; 13 nucleotides agree with TRBD2. This CDR3 spans 14 amino acids. The ends lost 7 bases at V and 5 bases at J; junction bases unmatched: 2. The germline gives CDR1 ENHRY, CDR2 SYGVKD. CDR3 in amino acids: CAIKTSGGDNEQFF. CDR3 coding DNA: TGTGCCATCAAAACTAGCGGGGGGGACAATGAGCAGTTCTTC.

In this sample, this clonotype turned up many times. V is TRBV9 and J is TRBJ2-3; the match to TRBD2 covers 10 bases. Germline V gives CDR1 SGDLS, CDR2 YYNGEE. The CDR3 length is 15 residues. The V gene end was trimmed by 0 bases and the J gene end by 5 bases; junction bases not matched to a gene: 3. CDR3 amino acids: CASSVAGLARDTQYF. CDR3 coding DNA: TGTGCCAGCAGCGTAGCGGGACTAGCGCGAGATACGCAGTATTTT. Filled out from reference TRBV9 and TRBJ2-3, the complete variable domain reads DSGVTQTPKHLITATGQRVTLRCSPRSGDLSVYWYQQSLDQGLQFLIQYYNGEERAKGNILERFSAQQFPDLHSELNLSSLELGDSALYFCASSVAGLARDTQYFGPGTRLTVL.

The sample holds many counts of this clonotype. This chain connects TRBV12-3 or TRBV12-4 to TRBJ2-2; D not resolved. This CDR3 region has 15 residues. With 6 bases removed from V and 6 bases from J, the gap between germline ends came to 17 bases. In DNA, the CDR3 is TGTGCCAGCAGCCCAATAATGGGAATCTCCGGGGAGCTGTTTTTT. Translated, it gives CASSPIMGISGELFF.

This clonotype has a count of ten or more. This chain connects TRBV20-1 to TRBJ1-2; 9 nucleotides match TRBD1. This CDR3 spans 15 amino acids. Looked up from germline, CDR1 is DFQATT and CDR2 is SNEGSKA (reference sequence). J lost 4 bases, V lost 0 bases, and 6 bases had no gene match. CDR3 region: CSARDFGDRAYGYTF. DNA for the CDR3: TGCAGTGCTAGAGATTTCGGGGACAGGGCCTATGGCTACACCTTC.

This clonotype has only a few counts. The chain couples TRBV20-1 to TRBJ2-4; the match to TRBD1 covers 7 bases. CDR1 DFQATT and CDR2 SNEGSKA come from the germline V gene (reference sequence). V gave up 6 bases and J gave up 3 bases; unmatched junction bases: 5. This CDR3 spans 13 amino acids. The CDR3 nucleotides are TGCAGTGCACCGGACAGGTACAAAAACATTCAGTACTTC. Amino acids: CSAPDRYKNIQYF.

The chain links TRBV29-1 to TRBJ2-7; 9 positions agree with TRBD1. The CDR3 totals 13 residues. Per the germline V gene, CDR1 is SQVTM and CDR2 is ANQGSEA. Germline trimming cut 8 bases from V and 5 bases from J; bases unmatched to any gene: 10. CDR3 DNA: TGCAGCTTTCGACAGGGGGTTGTCGACGAGCAGTACTTC. Its translation: CSFRQGVVDEQYF.

The rearrangement uses TRBV7-2 and TRBJ2-4; D tentatively fits TRBD1 or TRBD2 (5 bases each). Germline assignment: CDR1 SGHTA and CDR2 FQGNSA. The CDR3 loop spans 14 amino acids. Deletions cut 4 bases from V and 9 bases from J, with 16 bases between. The CDR3 DNA follows: TGTGCCAGCAGCTCGGGACGGACTTCGGGCATTCAGTACTTC. Encoded protein: CASSSGRTSGIQYF.

The rearrangement links TRBV11-2 to TRBJ2-3; 10 bases align to TRBD1. The CDR3 is 20 residues long. The V gene end was trimmed by 4 bases and the J gene end by 2 bases; junction bases not matched to a gene: 18. Germline loops: CDR1 SGHAT, CDR2 FQNNGV. The CDR3 loop is CASSYRQGAPGFLSTDTQYF. The CDR3 DNA sequence: TGTGCCAGCAGCTATAGACAGGGGGCGCCCGGTTTTCTCTCCACAGATACGCAGTATTTT.

This clonotype has ten or more counts. The chain uses TRBV19 and TRBJ2-5, with D perhaps assigned TRBD1 or TRBD2 (6 bases each). CDR1 LNHDA and CDR2 SQIVND come from the germline V gene (reference sequence). The CDR3 spans 16 residues. V was pared by 3 bases and J by 2 bases, with 16 bases between. The CDR3 is CASSMIGGRRQETQYF. The CDR3 DNA reads as TGTGCCAGTAGTATGATTGGGGGGCGCAGGCAAGAGACCCAGTACTTC.

This clonotype showed up just a few times. V is TRBV7-3 and J is TRBJ2-1, with TRBD2 matching 9 bases. The V gene's germline CDR1 is SGHTA and CDR2 FQGTGA. The V and J ends lost 0 bases and 8 bases, in that order; junction bases with no gene match: 5. The CDR3 runs to 15 residues. The CDR3 region is CASSLTAGGPHEQFF. CDR3 DNA sequence: TGTGCCAGCAGCTTAACTGCGGGGGGGCCGCATGAGCAGTTCTTC.

The rearrangement joins TRBV5-1 to TRBJ2-3, with 10 nucleotides matching TRBD2. There are 16 residues in the CDR3. The J segment lost 2 bases and the V segment lost 1 base, leaving 4 bases of the junction unmatched. Germline values: CDR1 SGHRS, CDR2 YFSETQ. DNA for the CDR3: TGCGCCAGCAGCTTGTATGGACTAGCGGTCACAGATACGCAGTATTTT. Translated: CASSLYGLAVTDTQYF.

The rearrangement links TRBV19 to TRBJ2-5; TRBD2 agrees at 11 bases. Germline V gene sequence: CDR1 LNHDA, CDR2 SQIVND (reference sequence). With 5 bases clipped from V and 2 bases from J, the junction kept 10 bases outside the gene matches. The CDR3 totals 17 residues. The CDR3 sequence: CASSSSLAGGGQETQYF. Here the CDR3 DNA reads TGTGCCAGTAGTTCCTCCCTAGCGGGAGGAGGTCAAGAGACCCAGTACTTC.

This chain connects TRBV20-1 to TRBJ2-5, with 7 bases that match TRBD2. CDR1 and CDR2 (germline): DFQATT, SNEGSKA (reference sequence). J was trimmed by 4 bases and V by 0 bases; bases with no gene match: 5. CDR3 length: 14 amino acids. The DNA for the CDR3 is TGCAGTGCTAGAGACAGCGGGACCCCAGAGACCCAGTACTTC. Amino acid sequence: CSARDSGTPETQYF.

This clonotype turned up a few times. This sequence joins TRBV12-3 or TRBV12-4 and TRBJ1-3, with D hard to call. The V gene lost 3 bases and the J gene lost 4 bases, with 4 bases spanning the gap. The CDR3 has 12 residues. CDR3 protein: CASSFGGNTIYF. Written as DNA, the CDR3 is TGTGCCAGCAGTTTCGGGGGAAACACCATATATTTT.

This clonotype was recorded a few times. The chain couples TRBV13 to TRBJ2-6, with D possibly being TRBD2 (5 bases). CDR1 and CDR2 (germline): PRHDT, FYEKMQ (reference sequence). V lost 5 bases and J 1 base, leaving 9 bases between the germline ends. This CDR3 is built from 15 residues. The CDR3 here is CASSRRGSGANVLTF. The DNA for the CDR3 is TGTGCCAGCAGCCGGAGAGGGTCTGGGGCCAACGTCCTGACTTTC.

This clonotype was counted between two and nine times. V usage is TRBV12-3 or TRBV12-4 and J usage is TRBJ2-2, with 7 bases that match TRBD1. V trimming: 6 bases; J trimming: 4 bases; junction bases outside the gene matches: 5. This CDR3 has 14 residues. The CDR3 region is CASRRTGVTGELFF. CDR3 DNA: TGTGCCAGCAGACGGACAGGAGTCACCGGGGAGCTGTTTTTT.

CDR3 sequence reads: CASSADGHTEAFF. The CDR3 region has the DNA TGCGCCAGCAGTGCTGACGGACACACTGAAGCTTTCTTT. The V call is TRBV5-1, the J call TRBJ1-1; D is unclear. The CDR3 runs 13 residues. Germline CDR1 SGHRS, CDR2 YFSETQ. V was pared by 5 bases and J by 3 bases, with 11 bases between.

This clonotype was detected many times. In DNA form, the CDR3 reads TGCAGTGCTCCAGGCCGGCTAGCGGGGGATACGCAGTATTTT. Translated, it gives CSAPGRLAGDTQYF. V gene TRBV20-1 combines with J gene TRBJ2-3, with 9 bases aligning to TRBD2. CDR3 length: 14 residues. V gave up 5 bases and J gave up 6 bases; unmatched junction bases: 9. CDR1 DFQATT and CDR2 SNEGSKA come from the germline V gene (reference sequence).

This clonotype was seen many times. The chain has TRBV11-2 and TRBJ2-1; D may be TRBD1 (5 bases). Germline-derived CDR1 and CDR2 are SGHAT and FQNNGV. The CDR3 is 12 residues long. V was cut by 5 bases and J by 7 bases, with 9 bases left in between. The DNA for the CDR3 is TGTGCCAGCAGCCTCCAGGGTAATGAGCAGTTCTTC. Protein product: CASSLQGNEQFF.